The next 28 T cell receptor beta chains were all read from a single sample in a study of cytotoxic CD8 clonotypes in ibrutinib-treated CLL. The repertoire was sequenced with immunoSEQ multiplex PCR; TCRdb's copy has only in-frame clones and lacks some. This table holds about 160,000 clones, about 80% found once. This specimen was PBMCs, taken after 24 months of ibrutinib treatment. The receptor source for this set is a human donor with chronic lymphocytic leukemia.

This chain joins TRBV30 and TRBJ2-4; D perhaps matches TRBD1 (5 bases). V gave up 8 bases and J gave up 5 bases, with 22 bases separating them. CDR3 length: 15 amino acids. CDR1 is GTSNPN and CDR2 is SVGIG in the germline V gene (reference sequence). This chain's CDR3 is CAGSDSPNRQNIQYF. CDR3 bases: TGTGCCGGGTCAGACAGCCCAAATAGACAAAACATTCAGTACTTC. Supplemented by reference TRBV30 and TRBJ2-4, the full variable domain reads SQTIHQWPATLVQPVGSPLSLECTVEGTSNPNLYWYRQAAGRGLQLLFYSVGIGQISSEVPQNLSASRPQDRQFILSSKKLLLSDSGFYLCAGSDSPNRQNIQYFGAGTRLSVL.

The table lists this clone with a few counts. J is TRBJ1-1 and V is TRBV5-4; weak D call: TRBD1 (6 bases). The CDR3 has 13 residues. The V end was cut by 4 bases, the J end by 2 bases, with 9 bases between. Germline CDR1 reads SGHNT; CDR2 reads YYREEE (reference sequence). CDR3 amino acids: CASSPDSNTEAFF. Written as DNA, the CDR3 is TGTGCCAGCAGCCCGGACAGCAACACTGAAGCTTTCTTT. The full variable domain, completed using reference TRBV5-4 and TRBJ1-1, is ETGVTQSPTHLIKTRGQQVTLRCSSQSGHNTVSWYQQALGQGPQFIFQYYREEENGRGNFPPRFSGLQFPNYSSELNVNALELDDSALYLCASSPDSNTEAFFGQGTRLTVV.

The J gene is TRBJ2-1, the V gene TRBV18; the D is unclear. Germline-derived CDR1 and CDR2 are KGHSH and LQKENI. CDR3 length equals 16 residues. Trimming took off 3 bases at V and 0 bases at J, with 12 bases between the two ends. The CDR3 DNA sequence: TGTGCCAGCTCACCCTACGTAGCTCACTCCTACAATGAGCAGTTCTTC. Residues: CASSPYVAHSYNEQFF.

In this sample, this clone turned up once. The chain links TRBV9 to TRBJ2-1, with D tentatively TRBD1 or TRBD2 (6 bases each). Trimming took 4 bases from V and 5 from J, leaving 22 bases between them. CDR1 SGDLS and CDR2 YYNGEE come from the germline V gene. The length of the CDR3 is 17 residues. CDR3 bases: TGTGCCAGCAGCCTCCCCCGAGGAGGGGGACCTAACAATGAGCAGTTCTTC. Encoded protein: CASSLPRGGGPNNEQFF.

This clone was detected a few times. V gene TRBV5-1 combines with J gene TRBJ1-1; D not resolved. Trimming stripped 4 bases from V and 4 bases from J, with 17 bases between. Germline lookup yields CDR1 SGHRS and CDR2 YFSETQ. This CDR3 is built from 15 residues. The CDR3 DNA is TGCGCCAGCAGCCTGGACGGGCAGGCGGGCACTGAAGCTTTCTTT. Translating gives CASSLDGQAGTEAFF. Based on the CDR3 plus reference TRBV5-1 and TRBJ1-1, the full variable domain is KAGVTQTPRYLIKTRGQQVTLSCSPISGHRSVSWYQQTPGQGLQFLFEYFSETQRNKGNFPGRFSGRQFSNSRSEMNVSTLELGDSALYLCASSLDGQAGTEAFFGQGTRLTVV.

The J gene is TRBJ1-5, the V gene TRBV30; 7 nucleotides line up with TRBD1. This CDR3 is 19 amino acids long. V lost 0 bases and J lost 2; bases outside the gene matches: 16. The germline V gene encodes CDR1 GTSNPN and CDR2 SVGIG (reference sequence). This CDR3 reads CAWSVGLGQSFLGNQPQHF. CDR3 sequence (DNA): TGTGCCTGGAGTGTAGGGCTGGGACAGTCTTTTCTGGGCAATCAGCCCCAGCATTTT.

This clone was seen once. This chain connects TRBV7-9 to TRBJ1-4; unclear D gene. Germline CDR1 reads SEHNR; CDR2 reads FQNEAQ (reference sequence). The CDR3 length is 14 residues. V was shortened by 3 bases and J by 4 bases, with 9 bases between the two germline ends. In DNA form, the CDR3 reads TGTGCCAGCAGCTTTGAGACCTATAATGAAAAACTGTTTTTT. Encoded protein: CASSFETYNEKLFF.

J is TRBJ2-1 and V is TRBV6-4, with D perhaps assigned TRBD1 or TRBD2 (6 bases each). The CDR3 has 14 residues. V lost 2 bases to trimming and J lost 4 bases, with 9 bases between them. Per the germline V gene, CDR1 is MRHNA and CDR2 is SNTAGT. The CDR3: CASSDRGDYNEQFF. In DNA form, the CDR3 reads TGTGCCAGCAGTGACAGGGGGGATTACAATGAGCAGTTCTTC.

The rearrangement uses TRBV5-1 and TRBJ2-7; 9 nucleotides match TRBD1. The germline CDR1 and CDR2 sequences are SGHRS and YFSETQ. V lost 5 bases, J lost 7 bases, and 13 bases stayed unmatched. CDR3 length equals 15 residues. The chain's CDR3 is CASSSQPGTGKEQYF. The CDR3 region has the DNA TGCGCCAGCAGTTCCCAACCCGGGACAGGGAAAGAGCAGTACTTC.

The rearrangement uses TRBV2 and TRBJ1-5; D not resolved. V was cut by 1 base and J by 0 bases, with 4 bases left in between. This CDR3 comprises 14 residues. The germline V gene has CDR1 SNHLY and CDR2 FYNNEI. CDR3 amino acids: CASSEDTSNQPQHF. CDR3 bases: TGTGCCAGCAGTGAAGACACTAGCAATCAGCCCCAGCATTTT.

The chain uses TRBV9 and TRBJ1-3; D is uncertain. V shed 0 bases and J shed 4 bases, with 11 bases lying between them. This CDR3 is built from 15 residues. Germline loops: CDR1 SGDLS, CDR2 YYNGEE. The CDR3 sequence is CASSVGPGRGNTIYF. In DNA form, the CDR3 reads TGTGCCAGCAGCGTAGGCCCGGGTAGGGGAAACACCATATATTTT.

V usage is TRBV27 and J usage is TRBJ2-2, with 10 bases aligning to TRBD2. J lost 1 base, V lost 3 bases, and 2 bases had no gene match. This CDR3 is built from 16 residues. Looked up from germline, CDR1 is MNHEY and CDR2 is SMNVEV (reference sequence). The CDR3 coding sequence is TGTGCCAGCAGTTTCGGACTAGCGGTGAACACCGGGGAGCTGTTTTTT. It translates to CASSFGLAVNTGELFF.

The chain is built from TRBV19 and TRBJ2-6, with 7 bases fitting TRBD1. The CDR3 runs to 19 residues. Germline-derived CDR1 and CDR2 are LNHDA and SQIVND (reference sequence). V lost 4 bases, J lost 0 bases, and 12 bases stayed unmatched. The CDR3: CASSTYPRQGTSGANVLTF. The CDR3 DNA is TGTGCCAGTAGTACATATCCGAGACAGGGAACCTCTGGGGCCAACGTCCTGACTTTC.

The chain joins TRBV12-1 to TRBJ1-2. TRBV12-1 corresponds to a pseudogene. The CDR3 loop spans 14 amino acids. Here the CDR3 reads CASSWNEGTYGYTF. The CDR3 nucleotides read TGTGCCAGCAGCTGGAATGAGGGGACCTATGGCTACACCTTC.

The chain employs TRBV7-3 and TRBJ1-1; the D is unclear. Germline CDR1 SGHTA, CDR2 FQGTGA. The CDR3 is 15 amino acids. Trimming pared 0 bases from V and 6 bases from J, leaving 14 bases between. The CDR3: CASSLTEPGKAEAFF. In DNA, the CDR3 is TGTGCCAGCAGCTTAACGGAGCCGGGTAAGGCTGAAGCTTTCTTT.

This clone was observed a single time. The chain has TRBV9 and TRBJ1-3, with D unclear. The V gene's germline CDR1 is SGDLS and CDR2 YYNGEE. This CDR3 contains 15 residues. The V gene lost 4 bases and the J gene lost 1 base, with 12 bases spanning the gap. The CDR3 sequence is CASSPRHGSGNTIYF. CDR3 DNA sequence: TGTGCCAGCAGCCCCCGACATGGGTCTGGAAACACCATATATTTT.

V and J are TRBV11-2 and TRBJ1-5, with D maybe TRBD1 (5 bases). The germline gives CDR1 SGHAT, CDR2 FQNNGV. V lost 6 bases and J 5 bases, leaving 14 bases between the germline ends. The CDR3 runs to 14 residues. The CDR3 DNA follows: TGTGCCAGCAGTTCTCTGGGGGTAGATCAGCCCCAGCATTTT. Translation: CASSSLGVDQPQHF.

J is TRBJ1-5 and V is TRBV19; no reliable D call. Trimming stripped 3 bases from V and 2 bases from J, with 14 bases between. Germline values: CDR1 LNHDA, CDR2 SQIVND (reference sequence). The CDR3 extends over 16 amino acids. Here the CDR3 reads CASSMGREAGNQPQHF. The CDR3 bases are TGTGCCAGTAGTATGGGAAGGGAGGCTGGCAATCAGCCCCAGCATTTT.

This clone showed up just a few times. This sequence joins TRBV6-4 and TRBJ1-6; D call uncertain. There are 14 residues in the CDR3. CDR1 is MRHNA and CDR2 is SNTAGT in the germline V gene. V dropped 4 bases and J dropped 8 bases, with 12 bases sitting between them. CDR3 DNA: TGTGCCAGCAGTGGAGGACTACGGGATTCACCCCTCCACTTT. The encoded protein is CASSGGLRDSPLHF.

This clone is medium-sized (0.01 to 0.1%) within its sample. V is TRBV5-6 and J is TRBJ2-6; D remains unclear. The CDR3 consists of 16 residues. CDR1 and CDR2 (germline): SGHDT, YYEEEE. V lost 0 bases and J lost 0, with 7 bases in between. DNA for the CDR3: TGTGCCAGCAGCTTGGGACCGGCCTCTGGGGCCAACGTCCTGACTTTC. This sequence encodes CASSLGPASGANVLTF.

The chain is built from TRBV6-5 and TRBJ2-1, with D maybe TRBD2 (5 bases). The germline CDR1 and CDR2 sequences are MNHEY and SVGAGI. Trimming stripped 2 bases from V and 5 bases from J, with 16 bases between. This CDR3 is built from 16 residues. In DNA form, the CDR3 reads TGTGCCAGCAGTTACAGTTCGCGGGCGTTTAACAATGAGCAGTTCTTC. Its protein product is CASSYSSRAFNNEQFF.

This clone was counted a single time. The V call is TRBV18, the J call TRBJ2-5, with D perhaps TRBD2 (6 bases). V dropped 6 bases and J dropped 5 bases, with 13 bases sitting between them. In germline, CDR1 is KGHSH, CDR2 LQKENI. The CDR3 consists of 13 residues. CDR3 sequence reads: CASSPMGGETQYF. Here the CDR3 DNA reads TGTGCCAGCTCCCCAATGGGGGGTGAGACCCAGTACTTC.

V is TRBV19 and J is TRBJ2-3; the D is unclear. Germline assignment: CDR1 LNHDA and CDR2 SQIVND (reference sequence). The CDR3 loop spans 14 amino acids. The V end was cut by 5 bases, the J end by 6 bases, with 15 bases between. The CDR3 loop reads CASSLRQSRDTQYF. The DNA of the CDR3 is TGTGCCAGTAGTCTTCGACAATCCCGGGATACGCAGTATTTT.

This clone was counted between two and nine times. The chain employs TRBV5-4 and TRBJ1-1, with D uncertain. The germline V and J ends were trimmed by 4 bases and 1 base, with 14 bases remaining between them. This CDR3 comprises 15 residues. Per the germline V gene, CDR1 is SGHNT and CDR2 is YYREEE (reference sequence). CDR3 DNA sequence: TGTGCCAGCAGCCCCTCACCAACACAGAACACTGAAGCTTTCTTT. This sequence encodes CASSPSPTQNTEAFF.

This chain uses TRBV7-3 with TRBJ1-1; D is possibly TRBD1 (6 bases). Trimming removed 0 bases from V and 2 bases from J, with 10 bases in between. Germline-derived CDR1 and CDR2 are SGHTA and FQGTGA. The CDR3 is 15 residues long. The CDR3 reads CASSLTGTPNTEAFF. CDR3 in DNA: TGTGCCAGCAGCTTAACGGGGACACCCAACACTGAAGCTTTCTTT.

This clone was seen a few times. V gene TRBV30 combines with J gene TRBJ1-3; no reliable D call. V was cut by 1 base and J by 4 bases, with 14 bases left in between. This CDR3 comprises 15 residues. The germline V gene encodes CDR1 GTSNPN and CDR2 SVGIG (reference sequence). CDR3 nucleotides: TGTGCCTGGAGTGCGCAGGCGACTATAGGAAACACCATATATTTT. Amino acid sequence: CAWSAQATIGNTIYF.

The rearrangement joins TRBV6-6 to TRBJ1-4, with TRBD1 identical over 7 bases. Germline CDR1 and CDR2: MNHNY and SVGAGI (reference sequence). The ends lost 4 bases at V and 5 bases at J; junction bases unmatched: 4. CDR3 length equals 14 residues. As DNA, the CDR3 is TGTGCCAGCAGTTTCGCAGGGGGGAATGAAAAACTGTTTTTT. It translates to CASSFAGGNEKLFF.

The V and J genes are TRBV6-5 and TRBJ2-4; a weak D match, TRBD1 (8 bases). The V gene's germline CDR1 is MNHEY and CDR2 SVGAGI. V was clipped by 5 bases and J by 2 bases, with 13 bases between them. This CDR3 comprises 15 residues. The CDR3 spells CASSNRGGTKNIQYF. Here the CDR3 DNA reads TGTGCCAGCAGTAACAGGGGGGGTACCAAAAACATTCAGTACTTC.